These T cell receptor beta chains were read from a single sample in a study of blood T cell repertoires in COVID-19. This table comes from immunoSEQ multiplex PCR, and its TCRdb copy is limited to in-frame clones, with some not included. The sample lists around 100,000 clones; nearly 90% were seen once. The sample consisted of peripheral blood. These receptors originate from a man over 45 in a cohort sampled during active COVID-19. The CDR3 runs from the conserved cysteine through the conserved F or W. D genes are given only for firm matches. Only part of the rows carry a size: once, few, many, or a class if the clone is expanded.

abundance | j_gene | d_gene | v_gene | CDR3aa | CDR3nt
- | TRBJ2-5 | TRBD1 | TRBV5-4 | CASSHGQGQYQETQYF | TGTGCCAGCAGCCACGGACAGGGACAGTACCAAGAGACCCAGTACTTC
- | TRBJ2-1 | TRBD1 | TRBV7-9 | CASSLPRDRVRDEQFF | TGTGCCAGCAGCTTACCACGGGACAGGGTGAGAGATGAGCAGTTCTTC
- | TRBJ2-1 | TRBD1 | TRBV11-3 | CASSLRGLSYNEQFF | TGTGCCAGCAGCTTGAGGGGGCTCTCCTACAATGAGCAGTTCTTC
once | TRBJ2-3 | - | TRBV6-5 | CASSSRRGGTDTQYF | TGTGCCAGCTCCTCTCGGAGGGGAGGCACAGATACGCAGTATTTT
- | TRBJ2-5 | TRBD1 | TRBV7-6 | CASSSAPGQGQSAQETQYF | TGTGCCAGCAGCTCGGCCCCGGGACAGGGGCAGTCGGCACAAGAGACCCAGTACTTC
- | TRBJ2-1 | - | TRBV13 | CASSLGAGGAGNEQFF | TGTGCCAGCAGCTTAGGAGCAGGGGGAGCGGGCAATGAGCAGTTCTTC
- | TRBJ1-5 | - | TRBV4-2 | CASSQPGDQPQHF | TGTGCCAGCAGCCAGCCTGGAGATCAGCCCCAGCATTTT
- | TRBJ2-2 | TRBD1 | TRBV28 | CASSGTGTGLSTGELFF | TGTGCCAGCAGTGGCACCGGGACAGGTTTGTCCACCGGGGAGCTGTTTTTT
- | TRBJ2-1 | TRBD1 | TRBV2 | CASSGGQGLDEQFF | TGTGCCAGCAGTGGCGGACAGGGGTTGGATGAGCAGTTCTTC
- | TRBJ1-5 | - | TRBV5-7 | CASSLGAGGGEGNQPQHF | TGTGCCAGCAGCTTGGGGGCGGGGGGCGGCGAGGGCAATCAGCCCCAGCATTTT
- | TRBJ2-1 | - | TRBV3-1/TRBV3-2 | CASSLLLNEQFF | TGTGCCAGCAGCCTATTACTTAATGAGCAGTTCTTC
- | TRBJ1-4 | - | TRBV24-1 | CATSSGGADNEKLFF | TGTGCCACCTCGTCGGGGGGGGCAGATAATGAAAAACTGTTTTTT
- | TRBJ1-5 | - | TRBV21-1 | CASSKACQGDNQPQHF | TGTGCCAGCAGCAAAGCGTGCCAAGGGGACAATCAGCCCCAGCATTTT
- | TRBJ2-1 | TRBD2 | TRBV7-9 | CASSLSSSGVGEQFF | TGTGCCAGCAGCTTATCGTCGAGCGGGGTCGGTGAGCAGTTCTTC
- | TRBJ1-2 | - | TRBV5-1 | CASSLDRDGYTF | TGCGCCAGCAGCTTGGACAGGGATGGCTACACCTTC
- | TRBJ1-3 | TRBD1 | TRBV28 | CATIPGTAGNTIYF | TGTGCCACCATCCCCGGGACAGCTGGAAACACCATATATTTT
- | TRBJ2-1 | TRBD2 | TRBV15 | CATNGLAGSYNEQFF | TGTGCCACCAACGGACTAGCGGGGTCCTACAATGAGCAGTTCTTC
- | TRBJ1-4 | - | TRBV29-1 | CSVEGGGGGEKLFF | TGCAGCGTTGAAGGAGGCGGGGGGGGTGAAAAACTGTTTTTT
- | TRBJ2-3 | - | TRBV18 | CASSLDAGSGDTQYF | TGTGCCAGCTCACTCGACGCAGGGTCAGGGGATACGCAGTATTTT
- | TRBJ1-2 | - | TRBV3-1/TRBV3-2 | CASSPEQEVYYGYTF | TGTGCCAGCAGCCCGGAGCAAGAAGTCTACTATGGCTACACCTTC
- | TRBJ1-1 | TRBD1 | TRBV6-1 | CASSQGGAVPEAFF | TGTGCCAGCAGTCAAGGGGGCGCGGTCCCTGAAGCTTTCTTT
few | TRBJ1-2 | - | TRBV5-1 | CASSLGHGGYTF | TGCGCCAGCAGCCTAGGACACGGTGGCTACACCTTC
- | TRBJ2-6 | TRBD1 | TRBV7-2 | CASSRQGSGANVLTF | TGTGCCAGCAGTAGACAGGGGTCTGGGGCCAACGTCCTGACTTTC
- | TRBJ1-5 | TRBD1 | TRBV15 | CATSLRQGNQPQHF | TGTGCCACCAGCCTCCGACAGGGGAATCAGCCCCAGCATTTT
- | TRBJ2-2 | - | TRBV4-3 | CASSQEVGQGGVGELFF | TGCGCCAGCAGCCAAGAGGTCGGTCAGGGGGGCGTCGGGGAGCTGTTTTTT
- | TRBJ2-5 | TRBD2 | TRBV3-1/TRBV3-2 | CASSLAGGSQETQYF | TGTGCCAGCAGCCTAGCGGGAGGAAGTCAAGAGACCCAGTACTTC
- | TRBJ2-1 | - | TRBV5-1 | CASSLAASSYNEQFF | TGCGCCAGCAGCTTGGCCGCGAGCTCCTACAATGAGCAGTTCTTC
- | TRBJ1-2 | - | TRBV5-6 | CASSSNYGYTF | TGTGCCAGCAGCTCGAACTATGGCTACACCTTC
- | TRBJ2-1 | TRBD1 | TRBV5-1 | CASSLGDRDPNEQFF | TGCGCCAGCAGCCTGGGTGACAGGGACCCCAATGAGCAGTTCTTC
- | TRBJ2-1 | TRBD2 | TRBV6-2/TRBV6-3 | CASSYTLAGGVTFNEQFF | TGTGCCAGCAGTTACACCCTAGCGGGGGGGGTAACGTTCAATGAGCAGTTCTTC
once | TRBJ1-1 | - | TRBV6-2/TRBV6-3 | CASSLQGYDTEAFF | TGTGCCAGCAGTCTCCAGGGGTACGACACTGAAGCTTTCTTT
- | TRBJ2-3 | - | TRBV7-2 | CASSERRKTSTDTQYF | TGTGCCAGCAGTGAGAGGCGGAAAACTAGCACAGATACGCAGTATTTT
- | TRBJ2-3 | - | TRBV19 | CASSLADTQYF | TGTGCCAGTAGTTTGGCCGATACGCAGTATTTT
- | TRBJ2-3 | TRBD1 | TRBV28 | CASSTQLRGRIDTQYF | TGTGCCAGCAGCACCCAGCTCAGGGGGCGAATAGATACGCAGTATTTT
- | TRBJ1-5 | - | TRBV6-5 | CASSLNRVQAQPQHF | TGTGCCAGCAGCCTTAACAGGGTTCAGGCGCAGCCCCAGCATTTT
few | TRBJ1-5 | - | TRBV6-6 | CASSYDSFSQPQHF | TGTGCCAGCAGTTACGACAGTTTCAGTCAGCCCCAGCATTTT
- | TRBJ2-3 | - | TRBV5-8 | CASSLPGIDTQYF | TGTGCCAGCAGCTTACCAGGGATAGATACGCAGTATTTT
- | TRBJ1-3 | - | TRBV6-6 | CASSALGGNTIYF | TGTGCCAGCAGTGCCCTTGGCGGAAACACCATATATTTT
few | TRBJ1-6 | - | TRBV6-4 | CASSPRAGDSPLHF | TGTGCCAGCAGTCCCAGGGCAGGGGATTCACCCCTCCACTTT
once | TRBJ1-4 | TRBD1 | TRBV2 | CASSGRSGGEKLFF | TGTGCCAGCAGTGGGAGATCAGGGGGTGAAAAACTGTTTTTT
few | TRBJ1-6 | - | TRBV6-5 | CASGAASNSPLHF | TGTGCCAGCGGGGCGGCTTCGAATTCACCCCTCCACTTT
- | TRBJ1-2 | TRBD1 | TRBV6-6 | CASSPGQASYGYTF | TGTGCCAGCAGTCCGGGACAGGCGTCCTATGGCTACACCTTC
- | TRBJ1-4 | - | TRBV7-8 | CASRANSLGVEKLFF | TGTGCCAGCAGAGCTAACAGTTTAGGGGTTGAAAAACTGTTTTTT
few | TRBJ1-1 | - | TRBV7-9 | CASSLQGKTEAFF | TGTGCCAGCAGCCTACAGGGAAAGACTGAAGCTTTCTTT
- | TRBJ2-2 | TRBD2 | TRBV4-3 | CASSRGGAGTGELFF | TGCGCCAGCAGCCGCGGGGGGGCAGGCACCGGGGAGCTGTTTTTT
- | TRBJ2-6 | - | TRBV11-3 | CASRPGGPSGANVLTF | TGTGCCAGCAGGCCAGGGGGGCCCTCTGGGGCCAACGTCCTGACTTTC
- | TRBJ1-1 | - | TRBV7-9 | CASSLSSREAFF | TGTGCCAGCAGCTTGTCGTCGAGAGAAGCTTTCTTT
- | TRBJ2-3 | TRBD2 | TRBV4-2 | CASSPRSSGADTQYF | TGTGCCAGCAGCCCCCGGAGTAGCGGGGCAGATACGCAGTATTTT
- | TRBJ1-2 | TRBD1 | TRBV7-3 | CASSLNGRGANYGYTF | TGTGCCAGCAGCTTAAATGGCAGGGGGGCTAACTATGGCTACACCTTC
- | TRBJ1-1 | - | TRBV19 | CASSILTEAFF | TGTGCCAGTAGTATCCTTACTGAAGCTTTCTTT
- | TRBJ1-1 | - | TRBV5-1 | CASSFSRVLNTEAFF | TGCGCCAGCAGCTTCTCCAGGGTCCTGAACACTGAAGCTTTCTTT
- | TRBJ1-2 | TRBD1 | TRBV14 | CASSQQTGSGGYTF | TGTGCCAGCAGCCAACAGACAGGGTCAGGTGGCTACACCTTC
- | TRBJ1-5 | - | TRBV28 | CASVGGGYSNQPQHF | TGTGCCAGCGTTGGTGGGGGGTATAGCAATCAGCCCCAGCATTTT
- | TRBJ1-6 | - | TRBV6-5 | CASSYFSGSPLHF | TGTGCCAGCAGTTACTTTTCCGGTTCACCCCTCCACTTT